This TCR beta chain was profiled in a study of blood T cell repertoires in COVID-19. Study summary: The analysed material was cDNA or gDNA that came from T cells, B-cell-depleted T cells, or PBMCs.

Generated by immunoSEQ multiplex PCR, the TCRdb table keeps only in-frame clones and is missing some. Of about 74,000 clones in the sample, 90% were seen once. V was clipped by 1 base and J by 10 bases; unmatched bases: 12. Looked up from germline, CDR1 is MGHRA and CDR2 is YSYEKL. CDR3 length equals 16 residues. The chain joins TRBV4-1 to TRBJ2-1; 8 bases are shared with TRBD2. The TCR comes from a human donor in a cohort sampled during active COVID-19. The sequenced material came from peripheral blood. The CDR3 reads CASSQVESGSTGEQFF. The DNA of the CDR3 is TGCGCCAGCAGCCAAGTGGAGAGCGGGAGTACAGGCGAGCAGTTCTTC.